The T cell receptor beta chain described here comes from a study of beta chain features in type 1 diabetes. Every bit of the isolated RNA underwent reverse transcription, so sequencing read expressed TCRB transcripts. The protocol was immunoSEQ multiplex PCR, while the TCRdb copy is restricted to in-frame clones and leaves out a portion. Altogether a few hundred thousand clones are present, about 26% being singletons, with the ten largest covering about 3.9%. Germline CDR1 SNHLY, CDR2 FYNNEI. The V end was cut by 5 bases, the J end by 2 bases, with 7 bases between. There are 12 residues in the CDR3. This clonotype was obtained from a man in his thirties or forties in good health. The chain joins TRBV2 to TRBJ2-7, with D unresolved. Specimen: central memory CD4+ T cells from blood. CDR3 nucleotide sequence: TGTGCCAGCAGTAACGAGGCCTACGAGCAGTACTTC. Translated, it gives CASSNEAYEQYF.